Listed here are 20 T cell receptor beta chains from one sample, sequenced in a study of blood T cell repertoires in COVID-19. Here immunoSEQ multiplex PCR was the method, and the copy in TCRdb shows in-frame clones only, minus some. The top ten hold 2% to 3% of the sample, which has roughly 160,000 clones, more than 75% seen once. What was sequenced was peripheral blood. Receptors originate from a woman aged 80 or over with COVID-19, enrolled during active disease.

The chain combines TRBV20-1 with TRBJ2-1; D is undetermined. V lost 3 bases to trimming and J lost 8 bases, with 5 bases between them. Germline values: CDR1 DFQATT, CDR2 SNEGSKA (reference sequence). The CDR3 covers 10 residues. The CDR3 here is CSASADEQFF. CDR3 coding DNA: TGCAGTGCTAGTGCCGATGAGCAGTTCTTC.

The gene calls are TRBV18 and TRBJ2-5; a weak D match, TRBD2 (5 bases). This CDR3 is 14 amino acids long. Trimming stripped 3 bases from V and 7 bases from J, with 15 bases between. Germline V gene lookup returns CDR1 KGHSH and CDR2 LQKENI. CDR3: CASSPSAVLWTQYF. In nucleotides, the CDR3 is TGTGCCAGCTCACCTTCAGCGGTTCTTTGGACCCAGTACTTC.

The chain employs TRBV5-1 and TRBJ2-3; 9 nucleotides line up with TRBD2. CDR3 length equals 15 residues. CDR1 and CDR2 from the germline V gene are SGHRS and YFSETQ. Trimming took 7 bases from V and 3 from J; bases not matched to a gene: 9. CDR3 sequence: CASSSGEGVTDTQYF. CDR3 nucleotides: TGCGCCAGCTCTAGCGGGGAGGGGGTAACAGATACGCAGTATTTT. The entire variable domain, with the rest obtained from reference TRBV5-1 and TRBJ2-3, is as follows: KAGVTQTPRYLIKTRGQQVTLSCSPISGHRSVSWYQQTPGQGLQFLFEYFSETQRNKGNFPGRFSGRQFSNSRSEMNVSTLELGDSALYLCASSSGEGVTDTQYFGPGTRLTVL.

This clone was found a few times. The CDR3 reads CASSIRSGNGNEQFF. Written as DNA, the CDR3 is TGTGCCAGTAGTATACGCAGCGGGAACGGCAATGAGCAGTTCTTC. The chain joins TRBV19 to TRBJ2-1, with 7 bases matching TRBD2. Unmatched junction bases numbered 7, after V lost 2 bases and J lost 6 bases. Looked up from germline, CDR1 is LNHDA and CDR2 is SQIVND (reference sequence). The CDR3 runs to 15 residues.

V is TRBV18 and J is TRBJ2-1; 10 positions agree with TRBD1. The germline V gene encodes CDR1 KGHSH and CDR2 LQKENI. The trim removed 4 bases at V and 3 bases at J, leaving 6 bases unmatched. This CDR3 has 16 residues. CDR3 bases: TGTGCCAGCTCACGACCGACAGGGGGCTACTACAATGAGCAGTTCTTC. This translates into CASSRPTGGYYNEQFF.

The chain carries TRBV4-3 and TRBJ2-7; no clear D. Germline CDR1 LGHNA, CDR2 YSLEER. The CDR3 is 15 residues long. V gave up 0 bases and J gave up 7 bases, with 16 bases separating them. The CDR3 DNA is TGCGCCAGCAGCCAAGAGCCCACTATGGCTGTAGAGCAGTACTTC. Translating gives CASSQEPTMAVEQYF.

The chain couples TRBV7-8 to TRBJ2-7; 9 bases are a match to TRBD1. J was trimmed by 5 bases and V by 1 base; bases with no gene match: 6. The CDR3 loop spans 15 amino acids. Germline assignment: CDR1 SGHVS and CDR2 FQNEAQ. CDR3 nucleotides: TGTGCCAGCAGCTTAGGTTGGGGACAGGGTGACGAGCAGTACTTC. Translating it yields CASSLGWGQGDEQYF.

The chain recombines TRBV24-1 with TRBJ2-3; 11 bases are a match to TRBD1. The J segment lost 6 bases and the V segment lost 4 bases, leaving 11 bases of the junction unmatched. This CDR3 has 17 residues. Germline CDR1 is KGHDR and CDR2 is SFDVKD. The chain's CDR3 is CATSEGGTGGFLDTQYF. CDR3 nucleotides: TGTGCCACCAGTGAGGGCGGGACAGGGGGGTTCTTGGATACGCAGTATTTT.

For the CDR3, the DNA is TGTGCCAGCAGTTACTCCCCCCTTGAGACCCAGTACTTC. Translated: CASSYSPLETQYF. The chain has TRBV6-2 or TRBV6-3 and TRBJ2-5; D ambiguous. Trimming took off 0 bases at V and 5 bases at J, with 7 bases between the two ends. Germline-derived CDR1 and CDR2 are MNHEY and SVGEGT. The CDR3 spans 13 residues.

The rearrangement joins TRBV28 to TRBJ1-2; the D is unclear. V shed 6 bases and J shed 4 bases, with 12 bases lying between them. The germline gives CDR1 MDHEN, CDR2 SYDVKM. This CDR3 region has 13 residues. Here the CDR3 DNA reads TGTGCCAGCAGGGCCGTCGGAGTCTATGGCTACACCTTC. It codes for CASRAVGVYGYTF.

The chain recombines TRBV11-3 with TRBJ2-5, with D perhaps TRBD2 (5 bases). Trimming pared 5 bases from V and 11 bases from J, leaving 12 bases between. Germline V gene sequence: CDR1 SGHNT, CDR2 YENEEA. This CDR3 spans 11 amino acids. The CDR3 coding sequence is TGTGCCAGCAGCCCAGCCCGGGGTCAGTACTTC. This sequence encodes CASSPARGQYF.

V usage is TRBV6-6 and J usage is TRBJ1-6, with TRBD1 matching 9 bases. V lost 2 bases, J lost 7 bases, and 6 bases stayed unmatched. Per the germline V gene, CDR1 is MNHNY and CDR2 is SVGAGI (reference sequence). The CDR3 loop spans 16 amino acids. The CDR3, as DNA: TGTGCCAGCAGTTACGCTACAGGGGGCGCGAATTCACCCCTCCACTTT. Amino acids: CASSYATGGANSPLHF.

The chain has TRBV28 and TRBJ2-3, with 7 nucleotides matching TRBD1. V gave up 3 bases and J gave up 6 bases; unmatched junction bases: 6. Germline CDR1 and CDR2: MDHEN and SYDVKM. CDR3 length: 14 amino acids. CDR3 sequence: CASSFTSRGDTQYF. CDR3 nucleotide sequence: TGTGCCAGCAGTTTTACGTCCAGGGGGGATACGCAGTATTTT.

The CDR3 reads CASSYRGKTEAFF. CDR3 DNA: TGTGCCAGCAGTTACAGGGGAAAAACTGAAGCTTTCTTT. The V call is TRBV6-5, the J call TRBJ1-1; possibly TRBD1 for D (5 bases). The CDR3 runs 13 residues. From germline, CDR1 is MNHEY and CDR2 SVGAGI. V was pared by 2 bases and J by 5 bases, with 9 bases between.

The J gene is TRBJ2-4, the V gene TRBV20-1; perhaps TRBD2 as D (5 bases). CDR1 and CDR2 from the germline V gene are DFQATT and SNEGSKA (reference sequence). The length of the CDR3 is 13 residues. Trimming took off 3 bases at V and 6 bases at J, with 12 bases between the two ends. For the CDR3, the DNA is TGCAGTGCTAGTAGGGAGTTAGGAAACATTCAGTACTTC. This sequence encodes CSASRELGNIQYF.

The genes are TRBV19 and TRBJ2-7; maybe TRBD2 (6 bases). The V and J ends lost 5 bases and 3 bases respectively, with 11 bases between them. This CDR3 comprises 13 residues. Germline CDR1 LNHDA, CDR2 SQIVND (reference sequence). Here the CDR3 reads CASSPEGIYEQYF. Here the CDR3 DNA reads TGTGCCAGTAGTCCGGAGGGTATCTACGAGCAGTACTTC.

The rearrangement links TRBV28 to TRBJ1-2; D might be TRBD1 (5 bases). Germline assignment: CDR1 MDHEN and CDR2 SYDVKM. The CDR3 length is 12 residues. Trimming shortened V by 5 bases and J by 6 bases, and 10 bases separated the two germline ends. The CDR3 spells CASSPGVDGYTF. The DNA of the CDR3 is TGTGCCAGCAGTCCGGGGGTTGATGGCTACACCTTC.

V gene TRBV19 combines with J gene TRBJ1-2, with D possibly matching TRBD1 (6 bases). V was shortened by 3 bases and J by 2 bases, with 10 bases between the two germline ends. This CDR3 contains 14 residues. The germline V gene encodes CDR1 LNHDA and CDR2 SQIVND (reference sequence). The CDR3 region has the DNA TGTGCCAGTAGTATCGTAGGACAGAACTATGGCTACACCTTC. As protein: CASSIVGQNYGYTF. The variable domain in full, with the rest retrieved from reference TRBV19 and TRBJ1-2, is DGGITQSPKYLFRKEGQNVTLSCEQNLNHDAMYWYRQDPGQGLRLIYYSQIVNDFQKGDIAEGYSVSREKKESFPLTVTSAQKNPTAFYLCASSIVGQNYGYTFGSGTRLTVV.

J is TRBJ2-3 and V is TRBV18; D is possibly TRBD2 (6 bases). The CDR3 has 16 residues. The V end was cut by 3 bases, the J end by 0 bases, with 13 bases between. CDR1 and CDR2 from the germline V gene are KGHSH and LQKENI. The CDR3 DNA is TGTGCCAGCTCACCCCGGGGGAAATCTAGCACAGATACGCAGTATTTT. It encodes CASSPRGKSSTDTQYF.

The chain combines TRBV28 with TRBJ1-6; 7 positions match TRBD1. Trimming took 8 bases from V and 7 from J; bases not matched to a gene: 5. The length of the CDR3 is 13 residues. CDR1 is MDHEN and CDR2 is SYDVKM in the germline V gene. CDR3 DNA sequence: TGTGCCAGCGGTGAGGGGGCAAATTCACCCCTCCACTTT. It yields the protein CASGEGANSPLHF.